A single sample is the source of the 32 T cell receptor beta chains below, sequenced in a study of blood T cell repertoires in COVID-19. The method was immunoSEQ multiplex PCR; TCRdb's version includes in-frame clones alone and lacks a portion of them. In the table there are around 100,000 clones, roughly 87% of which are singletons. The sample comprised peripheral blood. Receptors were obtained from a man aged 25-40 years in a cohort sampled during active COVID-19.

This sequence joins TRBV9 and TRBJ2-3; 8 bases are a match to TRBD1. CDR3 length: 16 amino acids. CDR1 and CDR2 from the germline V gene are SGDLS and YYNGEE. Losses at the gene ends were 0 bases for V and 0 bases for J; bases not matched to a gene: 3. The CDR3 bases are TGTGCCAGCAGCGTAGGAGGGACAGGAAGCACAGATACGCAGTATTTT. It specifies CASSVGGTGSTDTQYF.

The chain uses TRBV5-4 and TRBJ2-2; 7 bases fit TRBD2. The length of the CDR3 is 15 residues. J lost 2 bases, V lost 5 bases, and 6 bases had no gene match. Germline CDR1 and CDR2: SGHNT and YYREEE (reference sequence). The CDR3 is CASRRDYINTGELFF. The CDR3 DNA follows: TGTGCCAGCAGGAGGGACTACATAAACACCGGGGAGCTGTTTTTT.

The CDR3 DNA reads as TGTGCCAGTAGTATATCGAGGGCCAGGAACCAGCCCCAGCATTTT. Translating it yields CASSISRARNQPQHF. The chain is built from TRBV19 and TRBJ1-5; D gene unclear. V lost 2 bases to trimming and J lost 7 bases, with 15 bases between them. This CDR3 spans 15 amino acids. Germline CDR1 reads LNHDA; CDR2 reads SQIVND (reference sequence).

V gene TRBV19 combines with J gene TRBJ1-1; 8 positions match TRBD1. CDR1 is LNHDA, CDR2 SQIVND, per germline (reference sequence). This CDR3 spans 14 amino acids. Losses at the gene ends were 6 bases for V and 0 bases for J; bases not matched to a gene: 3. CDR3 sequence: CASSRTGLNTEAFF. The CDR3 nucleotides read TGTGCCAGTAGCCGGACAGGGCTGAACACTGAAGCTTTCTTT.

The chain has TRBV5-4 and TRBJ1-1, with a possible D match to TRBD1 (5 bases). CDR3 length: 14 amino acids. The germline V gene has CDR1 SGHNT and CDR2 YYREEE (reference sequence). V lost 4 bases to trimming and J lost 4 bases, with 14 bases between them. CDR3 region: CASSQQGGITEAFF. In DNA, the CDR3 is TGTGCCAGCAGCCAGCAGGGTGGTATCACTGAAGCTTTCTTT.

The chain joins TRBV19 to TRBJ2-7; TRBD1 matches 9 bases. This CDR3 has 13 amino acids. Per germline, CDR1 LNHDA and CDR2 SQIVND (reference sequence). J lost 8 bases, V lost 5 bases, and 7 bases had no gene match. The CDR3 region has the DNA TGTGCCAGTAGTGGGGGACAGGGATCAAAGCAGTACTTC. Translation: CASSGGQGSKQYF.

CDR3 nucleotides: TGTGCCAGCAGCTCCTCGAGACAGGACGTCTATGGCTACACCTTC. Its protein product is CASSSSRQDVYGYTF. The chain links TRBV5-4 to TRBJ1-2, with TRBD1 as a possible D gene (6 bases). The germline V gene has CDR1 SGHNT and CDR2 YYREEE (reference sequence). Trimming cost V 3 bases and J 4 bases, with 16 bases left between them. The CDR3 contains 15 residues. The full variable domain, in which reference TRBV5-4 and TRBJ1-2 provide the parts outside the CDR3, is ETGVTQSPTHLIKTRGQQVTLRCSSQSGHNTVSWYQQALGQGPQFIFQYYREEENGRGNFPPRFSGLQFPNYSSELNVNALELDDSALYLCASSSSRQDVYGYTFGSGTRLTVV.

The chain uses TRBV4-1 and TRBJ2-3, with D tentatively TRBD2 (5 bases). The CDR3 is 17 amino acids. Between the trimmed V and J ends, which lost 0 bases and 0 bases, there was a span of 13 bases. Germline V gene lookup returns CDR1 MGHRA and CDR2 YSYEKL. CDR3 nucleotides: TGCGCCAGCAGCCAAGAACTGGACTCGCTAAGCACAGATACGCAGTATTTT. Encoded protein: CASSQELDSLSTDTQYF.

The genes are TRBV3-1 (or the pseudogene TRBV3-2) and TRBJ2-1; 9 bases fit TRBD2. Per the germline V gene, CDR1 is LGHDT and CDR2 is YNNKEL (reference sequence). The CDR3 runs 17 residues. The V and J ends lost 8 bases and 9 bases, in that order; junction bases with no gene match: 20. The CDR3 DNA is TGTGCCAGCTCCTCCCATCGGCGGCGGGGGGGCTCCTGTGAGCAGTTCTTC. Its translation: CASSSHRRRGGSCEQFF.

V is TRBV19 and J is TRBJ2-4, with 7 bases fitting TRBD2. V was pared by 3 bases and J by 5 bases, with 7 bases of the junction left unmatched. The V gene's germline CDR1 is LNHDA and CDR2 SQIVND (reference sequence). CDR3 length: 15 residues. CDR3 residues: CASSIGGRRENIQYF. The DNA of the CDR3 is TGTGCCAGTAGTATCGGGGGGAGGAGGGAAAACATTCAGTACTTC.

This chain joins TRBV6-5 and TRBJ2-7; D not resolved. Deletions cut 5 bases from V and 1 base from J, with 3 bases between. In germline, CDR1 is MNHEY, CDR2 SVGAGI. This CDR3 spans 11 amino acids. CDR3 residues: CASSQSYEQYF. The CDR3 nucleotides are TGTGCCAGCAGTCAATCCTACGAGCAGTACTTC.

This chain connects TRBV19 to TRBJ2-3; 7 bases line up with TRBD1. V was pared by 2 bases and J by 3 bases, with 8 bases of the junction left unmatched. The CDR3 loop spans 16 amino acids. Germline CDR1 and CDR2: LNHDA and SQIVND (reference sequence). The DNA of the CDR3 is TGTGCCAGTAGTATATCGAGGGGGCAGGGGACAGATACGCAGTATTTT. The encoded protein is CASSISRGQGTDTQYF.

The chain combines TRBV29-1 with TRBJ1-4, with 7 bases fitting TRBD1. CDR3 length: 14 residues. The V gene end was trimmed by 4 bases and the J gene end by 4 bases; junction bases not matched to a gene: 6. Germline values: CDR1 SQVTM, CDR2 ANQGSEA. CDR3 residues: CSVGLGTVNEKLFF. The CDR3, as DNA: TGCAGCGTTGGATTGGGGACAGTTAATGAAAAACTGTTTTTT.

In this sample, this clone turned up once. The chain uses TRBV30 and TRBJ1-1; a weak D match, TRBD1 (6 bases). In germline, CDR1 is GTSNPN, CDR2 SVGIG (reference sequence). The CDR3 length is 15 residues. V gave up 0 bases and J gave up 2 bases, with 13 bases separating them. The CDR3 loop is CAWSVLQGRNTEAFF. The CDR3 coding sequence is TGTGCCTGGAGTGTATTACAGGGAAGAAACACTGAAGCTTTCTTT.

The DNA of the CDR3 is TGTGCCAGCAGGGATGGCTTGAGGGGGGGCAGTTATGGGGCCAACGTCCTGACTTTC. Amino acid sequence: CASRDGLRGGSYGANVLTF. The J gene is TRBJ2-6, the V gene TRBV2; TRBD2 might be the D (7 bases). Trimming removed 6 bases from V and 3 bases from J, with 24 bases in between. CDR1 and CDR2 (germline): SNHLY, FYNNEI. The CDR3 totals 19 residues. Supplemented by reference TRBV2 and TRBJ2-6, the full variable domain reads EPEVTQTPSHQVTQMGQEVILRCVPISNHLYFYWYRQILGQKVEFLVSFYNNEISEKSEIFDDQFSVERPDGSNFTLKIRSTKLEDSAMYFCASRDGLRGGSYGANVLTFGAGSRLTVL.

V is TRBV6-1 and J is TRBJ2-7; 8 nucleotides agree with TRBD1. Losses at the gene ends were 2 bases for V and 2 bases for J; bases not matched to a gene: 5. Germline-derived CDR1 and CDR2 are MNHNS and SASEGT. The CDR3 sequence is 15 residues long. The CDR3 DNA is TGTGCCAGCAGTGAACTATGGGACAGGACCTACGAGCAGTACTTC. It encodes CASSELWDRTYEQYF.

The rearrangement joins TRBV30 to TRBJ1-4, with TRBD1 identical over 8 bases. CDR3 length: 14 residues. The V gene's germline CDR1 is GTSNPN and CDR2 SVGIG (reference sequence). With 4 bases clipped from V and 7 bases from J, the junction kept 8 bases outside the gene matches. The CDR3 region has the DNA TGTGCCTGGACCTCAGGACAGGGCGGTGAAAAACTGTTTTTT. Translated: CAWTSGQGGEKLFF. Full variable domain (remainder filled in from reference TRBV30 and TRBJ1-4): SQTIHQWPATLVQPVGSPLSLECTVEGTSNPNLYWYRQAAGRGLQLLFYSVGIGQISSEVPQNLSASRPQDRQFILSSKKLLLSDSGFYLCAWTSGQGGEKLFFGSGTQLSVL.

The CDR3 reads CASSVLAGGDNEQFF. The CDR3 coding sequence is TGTGCCAGCAGCGTACTAGCGGGGGGGGACAATGAGCAGTTCTTC. The chain couples TRBV9 to TRBJ2-1; 12 nucleotides agree with TRBD2. The V gene end was trimmed by 1 base and the J gene end by 5 bases; junction bases not matched to a gene: 1. The CDR3 runs to 15 residues. Germline assignment: CDR1 SGDLS and CDR2 YYNGEE.

The genes are TRBV14 and TRBJ1-6, with a possible D match to TRBD1 (5 bases). V gave up 10 bases and J gave up 7 bases, with 14 bases separating them. CDR1 and CDR2 (germline): SGHDN, FVKESK. The CDR3 is 13 residues long. The CDR3 coding sequence is TGTGCCACCGGATCTACAGGAAATTCACCCCTCCACTTT. Residues: CATGSTGNSPLHF.

The chain is built from TRBV5-1 and TRBJ1-2, with D tentatively TRBD1 (5 bases). CDR1 SGHRS and CDR2 YFSETQ come from the germline V gene. This CDR3 contains 14 residues. The V end was cut by 4 bases, the J end by 1 base, with 11 bases between. In DNA, the CDR3 is TGCGCCAGCAGCCATTCCGGGGGTAACTATGGCTACACCTTC. It translates to CASSHSGGNYGYTF.

The chain has TRBV10-3 and TRBJ1-5; TRBD1 aligns across 7 bases. CDR3 length: 14 amino acids. The germline gives CDR1 ENHRY, CDR2 SYGVKD. V trimming: 4 bases; J trimming: 2 bases; junction bases outside the gene matches: 2. The CDR3 nucleotides are TGTGCCATCAGTGCTACAGGGGGCAATCAGCCCCAGCATTTT. Its translation is CAISATGGNQPQHF.

CDR3 loop: CATRGGSGTDTQYF. In DNA, the CDR3 is TGCGCCACCAGAGGAGGTAGCGGCACAGATACGCAGTATTTT. J is TRBJ2-3 and V is TRBV10-2; TRBD2 is a possible D gene (5 bases). This CDR3 is built from 14 residues. Trimming left V 10 bases short and J 1 base short, with 15 bases between. Germline V gene data show CDR1 as WSHSY and CDR2 as SAAADI.

The chain links TRBV7-9 to TRBJ2-1; no reliable D call. CDR3 length: 13 residues. The germline V gene has CDR1 SEHNR and CDR2 FQNEAQ (reference sequence). Trimming took 4 bases from V and 10 from J, leaving 14 bases between them. CDR3 sequence: CASSSLSYGEQFF. Written as DNA, the CDR3 is TGTGCCAGCAGCTCCCTCTCATACGGGGAGCAGTTCTTC. The full variable domain, its missing parts supplied by reference TRBV7-9 and TRBJ2-1, is DTGVSQNPRHKITKRGQNVTFRCDPISEHNRLYWYRQTLGQGPEFLTYFQNEAQLEKSRLLSDRFSAERPKGSFSTLEIQRTEQGDSAMYLCASSSLSYGEQFFGPGTRLTVL.

The rearrangement joins TRBV5-5 to TRBJ1-2; D possibly corresponds to TRBD1 (5 bases). The V end lost 0 bases, the J end lost 1 base, and 10 bases lay between the germline ends. The CDR3 extends over 15 amino acids. Germline V gene lookup returns CDR1 SGHKS and CDR2 YYEKEE (reference sequence). Here the CDR3 DNA reads TGTGCCAGCAGCTTGGGTGTCGGGGGTAACTATGGCTACACCTTC. This gives the protein CASSLGVGGNYGYTF.

J is TRBJ1-1 and V is TRBV30, with 7 bases matching TRBD1. The ends lost 3 bases at V and 4 bases at J; junction bases unmatched: 2. CDR1 GTSNPN and CDR2 SVGIG come from the germline V gene (reference sequence). The CDR3 has 12 amino acids. This CDR3 reads CAWRQGTTEAFF. CDR3 DNA sequence: TGTGCCTGGAGACAGGGGACCACTGAAGCTTTCTTT.

A word on this clone: This same CDR3 is encoded by further DNA sequences in the sample. The V call is TRBV7-9, the J call TRBJ2-5; a possible D gene is TRBD2 (5 bases). V lost 3 bases, J lost 2 bases, and 7 bases lay in between. This CDR3 is 13 amino acids long. CDR1 and CDR2 from the germline V gene are SEHNR and FQNEAQ (reference sequence). CDR3 in amino acids: CASSLGEQETQYF. The CDR3 bases are TGTGCCAGCAGCTTGGGAGAGCAAGAGACCCAGTACTTC.

The J gene is TRBJ2-5, the V gene TRBV3-1 (or the pseudogene TRBV3-2), with D maybe TRBD2 (7 bases). The germline V gene has CDR1 LGHDT and CDR2 YNNKEL (reference sequence). V lost 3 bases and J lost 1, with 15 bases in between. The CDR3 totals 16 residues. CDR3 coding DNA: TGTGCCAGCAGCCACTGGGGGGGCGAAGGCCAAGAGACCCAGTACTTC. It encodes CASSHWGGEGQETQYF.

This clone was picked up one time. The chain employs TRBV5-4 and TRBJ2-7; 8 bases are a match to TRBD1. Germline loops: CDR1 SGHNT, CDR2 YYREEE (reference sequence). Unmatched junction bases numbered 7, after V lost 4 bases and J lost 4 bases. This CDR3 is built from 14 residues. Here the CDR3 reads CASSPGQGEYEQYF. CDR3 DNA: TGTGCCAGCAGCCCAGGACAGGGAGAATACGAGCAGTACTTC.

V gene TRBV28 combines with J gene TRBJ1-2; maybe TRBD1 (6 bases). The germline V and J ends were trimmed by 5 bases and 8 bases, with 12 bases remaining between them. Germline V gives CDR1 MDHEN, CDR2 SYDVKM. The CDR3 runs to 12 residues. DNA of the CDR3: TGTGCCAGCAGTCAAACAGGGTCCGGCTACACCTTC. Translation gives CASSQTGSGYTF.

The CDR3 is CATSDPGQGYYGYTF. The CDR3 nucleotides read TGTGCCACCAGTGACCCAGGACAGGGTTACTATGGCTACACCTTC. The gene calls are TRBV24-1 and TRBJ1-2; TRBD1 aligns across 8 bases. The CDR3 is 15 amino acids. V lost 4 bases to trimming and J lost 3 bases; unmatched junction nucleotides: 6. Germline lookup yields CDR1 KGHDR and CDR2 SFDVKD.

The rearrangement uses TRBV7-2 and TRBJ2-2; a weak D match, TRBD1 (6 bases). This CDR3 contains 13 residues. The V and J ends lost 7 bases and 8 bases respectively, with 14 bases between them. Per germline, CDR1 SGHTA and CDR2 FQGNSA. CDR3 amino acids: CASIPADRGELFF. The CDR3 coding sequence is TGTGCCAGCATCCCCGCCGACAGGGGGGAGCTGTTTTTT. The whole variable domain, filled in from reference TRBV7-2 and TRBJ2-2, reads GAGVSQSPSNKVTEKGKDVELRCDPISGHTALYWYRQSLGQGLEFLIYFQGNSAPDKSGLPSDRFSAERTGGSVSTLTIQRTQQEDSAVYLCASIPADRGELFFGEGSRLTVL.

The rearrangement links TRBV6-2 or TRBV6-3 to TRBJ2-7, with a possible D match to TRBD2 (6 bases). With 5 bases removed from V and 2 bases from J, the gap between germline ends came to 16 bases. The CDR3 totals 15 residues. CDR1 and CDR2 (germline): MNHEY, SVGEGT. CDR3 DNA: TGTGCCAGCAGTCCCCACCGGAGGGCCGCCTACGAGCAGTACTTC. It encodes CASSPHRRAAYEQYF.